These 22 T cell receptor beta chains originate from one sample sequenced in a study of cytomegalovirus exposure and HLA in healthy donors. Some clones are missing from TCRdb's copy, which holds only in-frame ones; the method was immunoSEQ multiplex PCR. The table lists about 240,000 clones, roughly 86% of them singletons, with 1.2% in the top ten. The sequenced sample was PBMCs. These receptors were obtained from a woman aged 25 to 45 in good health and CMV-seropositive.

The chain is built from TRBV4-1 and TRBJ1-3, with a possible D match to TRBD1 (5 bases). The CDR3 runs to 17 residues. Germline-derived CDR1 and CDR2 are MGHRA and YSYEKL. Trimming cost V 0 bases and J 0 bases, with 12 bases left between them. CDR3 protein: CASSQDRRGDSGNTIYF. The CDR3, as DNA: TGCGCCAGCAGCCAAGATCGGAGGGGAGACTCTGGAAACACCATATATTTT.

CDR3 sequence: CSVAGPQETQYF. CDR3 nucleotides: TGCAGCGTTGCGGGTCCCCAAGAGACCCAGTACTTC. The J gene is TRBJ2-5, the V gene TRBV29-1; no definite D call. The CDR3 covers 12 residues. The germline V and J ends were trimmed by 4 bases and 1 base, with 7 bases remaining between them. Per germline, CDR1 SQVTM and CDR2 ANQGSEA.

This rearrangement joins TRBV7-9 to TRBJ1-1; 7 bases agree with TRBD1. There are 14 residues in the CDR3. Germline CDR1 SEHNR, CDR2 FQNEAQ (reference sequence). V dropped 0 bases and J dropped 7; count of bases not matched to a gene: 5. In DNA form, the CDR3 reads TGTGCCAGCAGCTTAGCGGGGGGACAGCTTGAAGCTTTCTTT. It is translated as CASSLAGGQLEAFF.

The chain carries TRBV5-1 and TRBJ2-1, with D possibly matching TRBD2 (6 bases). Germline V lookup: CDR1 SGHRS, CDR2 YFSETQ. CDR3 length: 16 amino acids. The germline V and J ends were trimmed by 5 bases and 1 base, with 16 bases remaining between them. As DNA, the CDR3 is TGCGCCAGCAGTTGGTCCCGGGAGCAATCCTACAATGAGCAGTTCTTC. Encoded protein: CASSWSREQSYNEQFF.

CDR3 DNA sequence: TGTGCCAGCAGCCCCGGACAGGGAAGAAGCGGGACTTACAATGAGCAGTTCTTC. This sequence encodes CASSPGQGRSGTYNEQFF. This chain uses TRBV11-3 with TRBJ2-1; tentatively, D is TRBD1 (8 bases). The germline CDR1 and CDR2 sequences are SGHNT and YENEEA. The CDR3 spans 18 residues. V was trimmed by 5 bases and J by 4 bases, leaving 24 bases between them.

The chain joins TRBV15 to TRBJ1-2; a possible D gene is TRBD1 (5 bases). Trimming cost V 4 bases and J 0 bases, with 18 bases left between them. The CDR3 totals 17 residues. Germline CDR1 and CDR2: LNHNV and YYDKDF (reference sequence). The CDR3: CATSTGRAISANYGYTF. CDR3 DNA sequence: TGTGCCACCAGCACAGGGAGGGCAATATCAGCTAACTATGGCTACACCTTC.

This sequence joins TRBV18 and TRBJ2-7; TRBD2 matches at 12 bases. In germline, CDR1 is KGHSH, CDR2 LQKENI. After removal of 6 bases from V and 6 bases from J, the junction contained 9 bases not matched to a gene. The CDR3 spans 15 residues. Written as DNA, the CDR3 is TGTGCCAGCTCGGAACTAGCGGGAGGACTGGGCGAGCAGTACTTC. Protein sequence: CASSELAGGLGEQYF.

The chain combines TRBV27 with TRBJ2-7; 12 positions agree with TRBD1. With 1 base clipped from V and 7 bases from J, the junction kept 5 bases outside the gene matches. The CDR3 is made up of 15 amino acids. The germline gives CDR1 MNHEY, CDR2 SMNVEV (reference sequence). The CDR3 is CASSLLGQGAREQYF. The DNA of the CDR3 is TGTGCCAGCAGTTTATTGGGACAGGGGGCGAGAGAGCAGTACTTC.

CDR3 bases: TGTGCCAGCAGTATCACAGGGGCTGAAGCTTTCTTT. Translating it yields CASSITGAEAFF. The V gene is TRBV25-1, the J gene TRBJ1-1; TRBD1 agrees at 7 bases. CDR3 length equals 12 residues. The V gene end was trimmed by 5 bases and the J gene end by 6 bases; junction bases not matched to a gene: 3. The V gene's germline CDR1 is MGHDK and CDR2 SYGVNS.

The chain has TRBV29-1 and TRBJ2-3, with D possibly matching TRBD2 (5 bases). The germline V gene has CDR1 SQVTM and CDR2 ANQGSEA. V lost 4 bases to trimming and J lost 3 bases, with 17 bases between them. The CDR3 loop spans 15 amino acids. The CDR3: CSVGSDLWTTDTQYF. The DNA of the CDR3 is TGCAGCGTTGGATCCGACCTATGGACTACAGATACGCAGTATTTT.

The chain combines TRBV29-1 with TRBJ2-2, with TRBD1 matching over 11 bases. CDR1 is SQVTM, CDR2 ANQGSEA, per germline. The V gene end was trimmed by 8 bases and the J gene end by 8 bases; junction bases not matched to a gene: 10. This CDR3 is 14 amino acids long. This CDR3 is CSYQDRGHYGELFF. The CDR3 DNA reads TGCAGCTACCAGGACAGGGGGCATTATGGGGAGCTGTTTTTT.

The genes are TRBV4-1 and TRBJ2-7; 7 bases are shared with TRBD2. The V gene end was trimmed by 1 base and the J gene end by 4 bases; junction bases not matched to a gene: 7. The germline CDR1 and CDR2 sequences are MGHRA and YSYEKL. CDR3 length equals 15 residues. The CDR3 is CASSQGLAGAYEQYF. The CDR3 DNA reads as TGCGCCAGCAGCCAAGGTCTGGCGGGAGCGTACGAGCAGTACTTC.

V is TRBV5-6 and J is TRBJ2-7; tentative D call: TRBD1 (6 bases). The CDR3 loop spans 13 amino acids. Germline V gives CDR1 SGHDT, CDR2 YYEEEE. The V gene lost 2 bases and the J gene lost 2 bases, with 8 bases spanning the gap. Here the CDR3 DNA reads TGTGCCAGCAGCTTTTCAGGGGCCTACGAGCAGTACTTC. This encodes CASSFSGAYEQYF.

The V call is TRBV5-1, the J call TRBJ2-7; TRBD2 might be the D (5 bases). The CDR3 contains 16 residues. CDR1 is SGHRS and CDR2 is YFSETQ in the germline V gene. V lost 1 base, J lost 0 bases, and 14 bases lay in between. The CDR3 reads CASSLTPERSSYEQYF. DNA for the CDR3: TGCGCCAGCAGCTTGACCCCCGAGCGGAGCTCCTACGAGCAGTACTTC.

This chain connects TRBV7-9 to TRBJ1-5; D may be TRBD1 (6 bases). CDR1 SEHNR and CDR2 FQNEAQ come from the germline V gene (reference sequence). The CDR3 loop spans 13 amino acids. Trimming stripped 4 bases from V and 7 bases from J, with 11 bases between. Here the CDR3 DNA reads TGTGCCAGCAGCTCCGAGGGGGGGCAGCCCCAGCATTTT. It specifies CASSSEGGQPQHF.

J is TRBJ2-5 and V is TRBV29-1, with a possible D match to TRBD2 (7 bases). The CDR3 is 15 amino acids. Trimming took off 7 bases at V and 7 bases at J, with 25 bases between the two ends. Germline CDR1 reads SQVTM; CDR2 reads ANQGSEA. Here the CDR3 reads CSGRPGGGGAGTQYF. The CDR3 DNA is TGCAGCGGTCGTCCCGGAGGGGGGGGCGCGGGGACCCAGTACTTC.

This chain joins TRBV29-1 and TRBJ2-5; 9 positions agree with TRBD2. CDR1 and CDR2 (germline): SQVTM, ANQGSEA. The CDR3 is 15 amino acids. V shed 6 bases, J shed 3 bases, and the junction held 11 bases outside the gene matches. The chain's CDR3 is CSVENSGSGEETQYF. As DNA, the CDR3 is TGCAGCGTCGAAAATAGCGGGAGTGGGGAAGAGACCCAGTACTTC.

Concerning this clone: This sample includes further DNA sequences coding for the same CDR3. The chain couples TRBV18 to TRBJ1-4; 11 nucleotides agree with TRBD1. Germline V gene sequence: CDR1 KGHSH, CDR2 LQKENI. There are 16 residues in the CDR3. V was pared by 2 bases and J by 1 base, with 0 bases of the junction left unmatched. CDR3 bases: TGTGCCAGCTCACCAGGGACAGGGGGAACTAATGAAAAACTGTTTTTT. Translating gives CASSPGTGGTNEKLFF.

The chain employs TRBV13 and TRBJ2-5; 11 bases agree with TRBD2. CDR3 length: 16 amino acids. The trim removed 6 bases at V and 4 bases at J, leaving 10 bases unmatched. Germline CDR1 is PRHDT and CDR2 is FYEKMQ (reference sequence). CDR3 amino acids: CASSFLVAGGPETQYF. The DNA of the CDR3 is TGTGCCAGCAGTTTTCTCGTAGCGGGAGGGCCAGAGACCCAGTACTTC.

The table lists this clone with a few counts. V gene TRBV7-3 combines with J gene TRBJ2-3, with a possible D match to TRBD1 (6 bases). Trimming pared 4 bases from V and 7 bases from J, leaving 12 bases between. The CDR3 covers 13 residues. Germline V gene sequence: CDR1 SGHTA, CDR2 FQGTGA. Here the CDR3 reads CASSSTGSYTQYF. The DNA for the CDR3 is TGTGCCAGCAGCTCCACAGGGTCCTATACGCAGTATTTT.

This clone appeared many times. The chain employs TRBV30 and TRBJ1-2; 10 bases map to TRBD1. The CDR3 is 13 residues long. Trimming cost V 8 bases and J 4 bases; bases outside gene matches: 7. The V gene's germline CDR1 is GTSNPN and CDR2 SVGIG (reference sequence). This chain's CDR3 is CATPGQGRYGYTF. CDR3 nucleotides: TGTGCCACCCCGGGACAGGGGCGCTATGGCTACACCTTC.

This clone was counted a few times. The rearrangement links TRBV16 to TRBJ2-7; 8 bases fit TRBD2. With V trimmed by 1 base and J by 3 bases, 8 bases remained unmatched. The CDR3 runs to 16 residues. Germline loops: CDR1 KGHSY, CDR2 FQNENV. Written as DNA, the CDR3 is TGTGCCAGCAGCCAATACGCGGTCCTAGCGGGCTACGAGCAGTACTTC. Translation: CASSQYAVLAGYEQYF.